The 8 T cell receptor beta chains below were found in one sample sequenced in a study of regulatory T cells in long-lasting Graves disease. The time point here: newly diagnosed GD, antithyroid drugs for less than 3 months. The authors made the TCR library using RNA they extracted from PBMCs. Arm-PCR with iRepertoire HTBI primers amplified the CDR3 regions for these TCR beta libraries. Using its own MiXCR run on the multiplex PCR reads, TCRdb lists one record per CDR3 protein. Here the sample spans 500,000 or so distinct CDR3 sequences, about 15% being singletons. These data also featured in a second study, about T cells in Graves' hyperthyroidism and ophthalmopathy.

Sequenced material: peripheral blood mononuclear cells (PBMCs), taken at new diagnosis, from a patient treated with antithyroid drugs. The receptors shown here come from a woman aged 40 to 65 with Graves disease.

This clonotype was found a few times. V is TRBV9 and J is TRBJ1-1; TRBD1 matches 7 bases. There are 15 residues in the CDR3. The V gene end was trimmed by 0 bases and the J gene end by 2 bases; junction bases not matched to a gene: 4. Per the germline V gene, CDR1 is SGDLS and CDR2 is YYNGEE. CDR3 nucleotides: TGTGCCAGCAGCGTAGAAGGGACAGCCAACACTGAAGCTTTCTTT. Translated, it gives CASSVEGTANTEAFF.

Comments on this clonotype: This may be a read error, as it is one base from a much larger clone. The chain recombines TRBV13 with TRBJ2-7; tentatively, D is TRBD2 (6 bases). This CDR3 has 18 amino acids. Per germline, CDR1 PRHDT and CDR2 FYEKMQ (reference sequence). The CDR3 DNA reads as TGTGCCGGCAGCCAAGTACCTGGGCGGGACGGATACTCCTACGAGCAGTACTTC. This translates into CAGSQVPGRDGYSYEQYF.

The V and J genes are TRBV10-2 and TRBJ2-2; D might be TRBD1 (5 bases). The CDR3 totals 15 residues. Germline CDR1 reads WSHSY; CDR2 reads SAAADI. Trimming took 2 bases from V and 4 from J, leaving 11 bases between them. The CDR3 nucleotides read TGCGCCAGCAGTGAGGACGGTCAGGGCACCGGGGAGCTGTTTTTT. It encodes CASSEDGQGTGELFF.

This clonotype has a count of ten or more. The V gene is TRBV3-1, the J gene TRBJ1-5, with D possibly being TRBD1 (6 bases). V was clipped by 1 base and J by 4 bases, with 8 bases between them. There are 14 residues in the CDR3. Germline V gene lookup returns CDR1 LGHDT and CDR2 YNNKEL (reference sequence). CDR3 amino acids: CASSQVTGNQPQHF. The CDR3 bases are TGTGCCAGCAGCCAAGTCACAGGGAATCAGCCCCAGCATTTT. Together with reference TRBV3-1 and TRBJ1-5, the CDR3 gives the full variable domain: DTAVSQTPKYLVTQMGNDKSIKCEQNLGHDTMYWYKQDSKKFLKIMFSYNNKELIINETVPNRFSPKSPDKAHLNLHINSLELGDSAVYFCASSQVTGNQPQHFGDGTRLSIL.

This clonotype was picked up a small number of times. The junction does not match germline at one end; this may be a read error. CDR3: CATSEQRRETQYF. For the CDR3, the DNA is TGTGCCACCTCGGAGCAAAGACGGGAGACCCAGTACTTC. The chain joins TRBV5-1 to TRBJ2-5; D remains ambiguous. This CDR3 spans 13 amino acids. Germline CDR1 SGHRS, CDR2 YFSETQ.

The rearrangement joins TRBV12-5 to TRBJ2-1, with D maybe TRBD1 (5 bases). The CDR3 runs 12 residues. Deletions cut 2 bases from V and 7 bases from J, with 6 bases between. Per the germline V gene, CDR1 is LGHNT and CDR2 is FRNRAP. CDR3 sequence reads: CASGLKGNEQFF. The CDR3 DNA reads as TGTGCTAGTGGTTTGAAGGGGAATGAGCAGTTCTTC.

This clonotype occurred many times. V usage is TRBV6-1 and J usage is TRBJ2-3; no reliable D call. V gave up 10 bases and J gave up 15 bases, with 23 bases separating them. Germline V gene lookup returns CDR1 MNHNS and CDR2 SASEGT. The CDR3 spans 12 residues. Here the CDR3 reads CATERSGPEVYF. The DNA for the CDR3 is TGTGCCACCGAACGGTCGGGCCCTGAGGTCTATTTT.

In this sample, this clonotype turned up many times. The CDR3 region is CASSQGIGILASTDTQYF. The DNA of the CDR3 is TGTGCCAGCAGCCAGGGGATAGGAATCTTAGCTAGCACAGATACGCAGTATTTT. J is TRBJ2-3 and V is TRBV7-6, with a weak D call TRBD1 (6 bases). In germline, CDR1 is SGHVS, CDR2 FNYEAQ. Trimming pared 5 bases from V and 0 bases from J, leaving 21 bases between. The CDR3 spans 18 residues.